This TCR beta chain emerged from a study of neoadjuvant nivolumab and ipilimumab in lung cancer. Overall study results and limits: TCR richness and clonality were higher in tumors than adjacent uninvolved lung.

Points on this clone: Its antigen is as yet unknown.

The ends lost 5 bases at V and 1 base at J; junction bases unmatched: 4. CDR1 and CDR2 from the germline V gene are SGHNT and YENEEA. The CDR3 totals 14 residues. The method was immunoSEQ multiplex PCR; TCRdb's version includes in-frame clones alone and lacks a portion of them. The sample contains fewer than 4,500 clones, roughly 80% of which appear only once. The sequence derives from an adult with non-small cell lung cancer. The sequencing here drew on adjacent normal lung tissue, taken after neoadjuvant nivolumab, alone or with ipilimumab, at or shortly before surgery. This sequence joins TRBV11-3 and TRBJ1-1; 7 nucleotides agree with TRBD1. This chain's CDR3 is CASSAGTANTEAFF. CDR3 coding DNA: TGTGCCAGCAGCGCCGGGACAGCGAACACTGAAGCTTTCTTT. Drawing the rest from reference TRBV11-3 and TRBJ1-1, the complete variable domain is EAGVVQSPRYKIIEKKQPVAFWCNPISGHNTLYWYLQNLGQGPELLIRYENEEAVDDSQLPKDRFSAERLKGVDSTLKIQPAELGDSAVYLCASSAGTANTEAFFGQGTRLTVV.